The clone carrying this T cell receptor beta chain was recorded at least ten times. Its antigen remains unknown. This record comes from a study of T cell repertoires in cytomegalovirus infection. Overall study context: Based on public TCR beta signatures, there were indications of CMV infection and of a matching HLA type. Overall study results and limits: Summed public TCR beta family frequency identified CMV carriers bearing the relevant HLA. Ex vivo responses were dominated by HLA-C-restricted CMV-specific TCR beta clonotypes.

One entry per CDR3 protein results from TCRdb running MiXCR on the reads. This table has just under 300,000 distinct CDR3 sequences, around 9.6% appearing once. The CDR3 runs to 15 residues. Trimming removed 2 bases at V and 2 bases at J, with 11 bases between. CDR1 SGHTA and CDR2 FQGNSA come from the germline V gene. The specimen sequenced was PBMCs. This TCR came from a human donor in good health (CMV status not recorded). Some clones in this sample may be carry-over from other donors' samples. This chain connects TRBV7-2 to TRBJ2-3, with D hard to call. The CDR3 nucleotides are TGTGCCAGCAGCTTAAGGCGGCTATCCACAGATACGCAGTATTTT. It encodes CASSLRRLSTDTQYF.